The rows below give T cell receptor beta chains drawn from one sample of a study of shared clonotypes between healthy human individuals. Clones were read by immunoSEQ multiplex PCR, and TCRdb kept only the in-frame ones, dropping some. The sample consists of under 1,100,000 clones, approximately 78% of them appearing once. The sample comprised memory CD4+ T cells from PBMCs. These receptor sequences come from a man aged 18 to 35 in good health. Some clones in this sample may be carry-over from other donors' samples. Both conserved end residues are part of each CDR3. A D gene is named only where the DNA matches it firmly. Part of the rows lack a size; the others show once, few, many or a class for expanded clones.

v_gene: TRBV11-2; abundance: NA; j_gene: TRBJ2-3; d_gene: TRBD1; CDR3aa: CASSPRQGPDTQYF; CDR3nt: TGTGCCAGCAGCCCTCGACAGGGGCCAGATACGCAGTATTTT
v_gene: TRBV7-6; abundance: NA; j_gene: TRBJ2-7; d_gene: NA; CDR3aa: CASSLEGGMGEQYF; CDR3nt: TGTGCCAGCAGCTTAGAGGGCGGGATGGGAGAGCAGTACTTC
v_gene: TRBV30; abundance: NA; j_gene: TRBJ2-7; d_gene: NA; CDR3aa: CAWSENPLLGQYF; CDR3nt: TGTGCCTGGAGTGAAAATCCCCTCCTGGGGCAGTACTTC
v_gene: TRBV5-1; abundance: NA; j_gene: TRBJ2-3; d_gene: TRBD2; CDR3aa: CASSHSGAETDTQYF; CDR3nt: TGCGCCAGCAGCCATAGCGGGGCTGAAACAGATACGCAGTATTTT
v_gene: TRBV28; abundance: NA; j_gene: TRBJ1-3; d_gene: NA; CDR3aa: CASSPGGAGGNTIYF; CDR3nt: TGTGCCAGCAGCCCTGGGGGGGCTGGTGGAAACACCATATATTTT
v_gene: TRBV2; abundance: NA; j_gene: TRBJ2-3; d_gene: TRBD1; CDR3aa: CASSATGQGTDTQYF; CDR3nt: TGTGCCAGCAGTGCAACGGGACAGGGCACAGATACGCAGTATTTT
v_gene: TRBV5-1; abundance: NA; j_gene: TRBJ2-2; d_gene: TRBD1; CDR3aa: CASSWGQANTGELFF; CDR3nt: TGCGCCAGCAGCTGGGGACAGGCGAACACCGGGGAGCTGTTTTTT
v_gene: TRBV11-2; abundance: once; j_gene: TRBJ2-7; d_gene: TRBD1; CDR3aa: CASRPLGQGSHEQYF; CDR3nt: TGTGCCAGCAGACCTCTAGGACAGGGGAGTCACGAGCAGTACTTC
v_gene: TRBV9; abundance: NA; j_gene: TRBJ2-2; d_gene: TRBD2; CDR3aa: CASSYGLERTGELFF; CDR3nt: TGTGCCAGCAGCTACGGACTAGAACGCACCGGGGAGCTGTTTTTT
v_gene: TRBV14; abundance: NA; j_gene: TRBJ1-1; d_gene: NA; CDR3aa: CASSQGPSRDTEAFF; CDR3nt: TGTGCCAGCAGCCAAGGTCCCTCGCGGGACACTGAAGCTTTCTTT
v_gene: TRBV5-1; abundance: NA; j_gene: TRBJ2-2; d_gene: NA; CDR3aa: CASSLFWSPGTGELFF; CDR3nt: TGCGCCAGCAGCTTGTTTTGGTCCCCGGGCACCGGGGAGCTGTTTTTT
v_gene: TRBV2; abundance: NA; j_gene: TRBJ1-4; d_gene: TRBD1; CDR3aa: CASIDLTGANEKLFF; CDR3nt: TGTGCCAGCATTGATCTTACAGGGGCTAATGAAAAACTGTTTTTT
v_gene: TRBV2; abundance: NA; j_gene: TRBJ2-7; d_gene: NA; CDR3aa: CASKRGQPYEQYF; CDR3nt: TGTGCCAGCAAACGAGGACAACCCTACGAGCAGTACTTC
v_gene: TRBV27; abundance: NA; j_gene: TRBJ2-7; d_gene: TRBD1; CDR3aa: CASSLKGQGAVEQYF; CDR3nt: TGTGCCAGCAGTTTAAAGGGGCAGGGGGCGGTAGAGCAGTACTTC
v_gene: TRBV18; abundance: NA; j_gene: TRBJ2-5; d_gene: NA; CDR3aa: CASSPSLEETQYF; CDR3nt: TGTGCCAGCTCACCAAGTCTGGAGGAGACCCAGTACTTC
v_gene: TRBV27; abundance: few; j_gene: TRBJ2-2; d_gene: TRBD2; CDR3aa: CASSLSALAGGTTGELFF; CDR3nt: TGTGCCAGCAGTTTATCCGCTTTGGCGGGAGGGACCACCGGGGAGCTGTTTTTT
v_gene: TRBV6-1; abundance: NA; j_gene: TRBJ2-3; d_gene: NA; CDR3aa: CASSWGSSRTDTQYF; CDR3nt: TGTGCCAGCAGCTGGGGTTCCTCCCGTACAGATACGCAGTATTTT
v_gene: TRBV2; abundance: once; j_gene: TRBJ2-7; d_gene: NA; CDR3aa: CASSEAEWNYEQYF; CDR3nt: TGTGCCAGCAGTGAAGCGGAATGGAACTACGAGCAGTACTTC
v_gene: TRBV5-4; abundance: few; j_gene: TRBJ2-1; d_gene: TRBD2; CDR3aa: CASSSLSGRGNEQFF; CDR3nt: TGTGCCAGCAGCTCCCTTAGCGGGAGGGGCAATGAGCAGTTCTTC
v_gene: TRBV7-7; abundance: NA; j_gene: TRBJ2-2; d_gene: NA; CDR3aa: CASSLEVGTHTGELFF; CDR3nt: TGTGCCAGCAGCTTAGAAGTTGGGACACACACCGGGGAGCTGTTTTTT
v_gene: TRBV11-2; abundance: few; j_gene: TRBJ1-3; d_gene: NA; CDR3aa: CASSLDRFPNTIYF; CDR3nt: TGTGCCAGCAGCCTAGACAGGTTCCCGAACACCATATATTTT
v_gene: TRBV11-2; abundance: NA; j_gene: TRBJ2-7; d_gene: NA; CDR3aa: CASSSPGRLGEQYF; CDR3nt: TGTGCCAGCAGCTCCCCCGGGCGGCTTGGGGAGCAGTACTTC
v_gene: TRBV5-4; abundance: NA; j_gene: TRBJ2-3; d_gene: NA; CDR3aa: CASSFYGTDTQYF; CDR3nt: TGTGCCAGCAGCTTTTACGGCACAGATACGCAGTATTTT